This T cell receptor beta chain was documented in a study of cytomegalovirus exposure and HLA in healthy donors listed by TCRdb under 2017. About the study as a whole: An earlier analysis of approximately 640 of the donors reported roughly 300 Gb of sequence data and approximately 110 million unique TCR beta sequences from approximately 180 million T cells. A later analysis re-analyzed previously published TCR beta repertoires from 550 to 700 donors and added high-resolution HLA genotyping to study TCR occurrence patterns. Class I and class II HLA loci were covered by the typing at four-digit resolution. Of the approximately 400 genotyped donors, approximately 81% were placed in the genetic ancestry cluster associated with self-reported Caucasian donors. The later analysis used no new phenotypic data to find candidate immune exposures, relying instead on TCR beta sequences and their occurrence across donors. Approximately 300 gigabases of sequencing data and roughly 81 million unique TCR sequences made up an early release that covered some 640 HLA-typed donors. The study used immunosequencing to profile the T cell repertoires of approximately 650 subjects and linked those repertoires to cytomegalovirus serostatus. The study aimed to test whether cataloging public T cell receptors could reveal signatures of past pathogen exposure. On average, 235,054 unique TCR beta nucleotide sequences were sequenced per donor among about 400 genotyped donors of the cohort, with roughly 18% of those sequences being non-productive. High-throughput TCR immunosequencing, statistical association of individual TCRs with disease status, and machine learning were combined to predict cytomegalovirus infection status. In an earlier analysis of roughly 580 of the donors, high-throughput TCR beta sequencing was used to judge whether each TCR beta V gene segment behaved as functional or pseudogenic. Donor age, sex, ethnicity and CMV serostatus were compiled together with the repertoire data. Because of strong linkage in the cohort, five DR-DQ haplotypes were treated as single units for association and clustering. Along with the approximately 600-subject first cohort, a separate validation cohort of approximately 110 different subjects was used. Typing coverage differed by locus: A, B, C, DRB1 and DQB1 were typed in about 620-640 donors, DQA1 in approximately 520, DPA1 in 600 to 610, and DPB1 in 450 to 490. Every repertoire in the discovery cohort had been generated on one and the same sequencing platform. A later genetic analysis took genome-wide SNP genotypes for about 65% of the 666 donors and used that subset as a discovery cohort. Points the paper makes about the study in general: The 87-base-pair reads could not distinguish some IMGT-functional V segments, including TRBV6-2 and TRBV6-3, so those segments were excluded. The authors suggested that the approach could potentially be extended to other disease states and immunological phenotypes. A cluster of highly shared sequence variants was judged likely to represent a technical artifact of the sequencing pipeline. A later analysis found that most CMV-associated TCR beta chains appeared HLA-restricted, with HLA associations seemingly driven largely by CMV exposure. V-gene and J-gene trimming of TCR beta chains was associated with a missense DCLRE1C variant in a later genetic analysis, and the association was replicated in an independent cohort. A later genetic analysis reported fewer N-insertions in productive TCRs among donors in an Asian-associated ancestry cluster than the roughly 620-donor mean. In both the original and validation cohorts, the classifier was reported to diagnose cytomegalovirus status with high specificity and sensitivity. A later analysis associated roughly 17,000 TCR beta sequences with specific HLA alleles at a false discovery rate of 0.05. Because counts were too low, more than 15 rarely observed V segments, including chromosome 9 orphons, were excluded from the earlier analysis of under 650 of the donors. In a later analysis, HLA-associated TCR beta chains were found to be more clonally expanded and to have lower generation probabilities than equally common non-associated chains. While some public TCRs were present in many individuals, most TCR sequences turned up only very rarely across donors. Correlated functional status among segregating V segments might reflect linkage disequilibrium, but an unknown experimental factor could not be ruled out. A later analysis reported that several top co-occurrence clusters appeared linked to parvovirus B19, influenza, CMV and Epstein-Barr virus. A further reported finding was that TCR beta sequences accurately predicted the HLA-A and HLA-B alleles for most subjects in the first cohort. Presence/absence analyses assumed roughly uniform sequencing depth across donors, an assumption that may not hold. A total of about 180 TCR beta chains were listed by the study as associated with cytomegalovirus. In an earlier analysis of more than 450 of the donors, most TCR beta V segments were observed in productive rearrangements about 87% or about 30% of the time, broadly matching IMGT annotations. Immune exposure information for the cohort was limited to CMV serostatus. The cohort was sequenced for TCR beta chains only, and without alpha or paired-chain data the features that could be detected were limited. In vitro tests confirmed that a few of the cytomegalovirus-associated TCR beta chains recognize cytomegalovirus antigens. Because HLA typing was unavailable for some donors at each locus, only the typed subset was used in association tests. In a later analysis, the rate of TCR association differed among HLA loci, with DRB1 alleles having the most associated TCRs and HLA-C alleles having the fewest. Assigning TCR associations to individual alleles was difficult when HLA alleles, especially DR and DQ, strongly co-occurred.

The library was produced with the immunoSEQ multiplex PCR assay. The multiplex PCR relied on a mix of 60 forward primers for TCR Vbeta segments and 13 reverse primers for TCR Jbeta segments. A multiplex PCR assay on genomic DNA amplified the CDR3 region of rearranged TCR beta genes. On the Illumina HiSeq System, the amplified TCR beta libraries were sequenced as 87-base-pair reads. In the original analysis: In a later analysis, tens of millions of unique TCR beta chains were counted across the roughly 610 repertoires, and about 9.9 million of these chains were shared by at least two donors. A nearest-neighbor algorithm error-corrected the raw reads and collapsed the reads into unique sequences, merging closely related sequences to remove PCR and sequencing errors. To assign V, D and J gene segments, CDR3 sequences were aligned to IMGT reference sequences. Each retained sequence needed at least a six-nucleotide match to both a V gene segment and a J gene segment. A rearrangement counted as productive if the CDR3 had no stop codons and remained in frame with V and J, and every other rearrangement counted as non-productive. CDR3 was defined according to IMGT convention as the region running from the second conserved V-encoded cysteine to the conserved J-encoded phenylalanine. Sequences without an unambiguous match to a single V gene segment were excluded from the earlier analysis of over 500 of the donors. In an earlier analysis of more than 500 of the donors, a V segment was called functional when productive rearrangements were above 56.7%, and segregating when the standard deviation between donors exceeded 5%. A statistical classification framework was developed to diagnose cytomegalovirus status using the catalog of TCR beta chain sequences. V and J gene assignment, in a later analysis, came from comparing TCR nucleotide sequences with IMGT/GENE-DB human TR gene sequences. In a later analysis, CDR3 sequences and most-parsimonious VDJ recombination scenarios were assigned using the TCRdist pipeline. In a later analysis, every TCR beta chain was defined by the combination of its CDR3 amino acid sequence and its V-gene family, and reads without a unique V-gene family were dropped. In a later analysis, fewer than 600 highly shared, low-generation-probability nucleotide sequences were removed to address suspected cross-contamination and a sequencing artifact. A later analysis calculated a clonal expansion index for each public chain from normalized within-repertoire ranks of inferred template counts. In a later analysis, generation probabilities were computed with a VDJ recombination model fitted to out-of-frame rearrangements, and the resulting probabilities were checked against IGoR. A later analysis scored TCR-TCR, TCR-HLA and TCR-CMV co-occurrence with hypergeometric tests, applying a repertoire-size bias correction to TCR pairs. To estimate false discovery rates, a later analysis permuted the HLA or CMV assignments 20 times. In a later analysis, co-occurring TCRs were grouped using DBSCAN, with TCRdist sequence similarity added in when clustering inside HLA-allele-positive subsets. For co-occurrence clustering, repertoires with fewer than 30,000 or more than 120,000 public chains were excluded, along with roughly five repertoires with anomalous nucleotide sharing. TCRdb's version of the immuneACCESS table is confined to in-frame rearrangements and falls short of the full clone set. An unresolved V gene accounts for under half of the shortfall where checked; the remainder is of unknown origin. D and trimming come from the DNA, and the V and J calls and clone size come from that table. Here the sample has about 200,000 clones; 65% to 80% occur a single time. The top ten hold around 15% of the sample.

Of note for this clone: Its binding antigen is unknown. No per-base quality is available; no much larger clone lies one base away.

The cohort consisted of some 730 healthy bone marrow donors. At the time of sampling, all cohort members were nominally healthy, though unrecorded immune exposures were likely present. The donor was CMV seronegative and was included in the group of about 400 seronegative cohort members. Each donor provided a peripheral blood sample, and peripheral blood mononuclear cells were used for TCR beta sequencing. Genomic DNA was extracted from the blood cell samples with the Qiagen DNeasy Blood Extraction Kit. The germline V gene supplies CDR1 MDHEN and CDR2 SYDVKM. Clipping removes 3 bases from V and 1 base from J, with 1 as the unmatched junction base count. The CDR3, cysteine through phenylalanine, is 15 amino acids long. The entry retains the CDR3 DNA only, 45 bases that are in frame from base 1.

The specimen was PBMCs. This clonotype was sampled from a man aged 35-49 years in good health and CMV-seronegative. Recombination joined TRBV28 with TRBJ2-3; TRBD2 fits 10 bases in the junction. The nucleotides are TGTGCCAGCAGTTTCCTAGCGGGAGGCACAGATACGCAGTATTTT. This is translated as CASSFLAGGTDTQYF.